Sequencing of this T cell receptor (beta chain) was carried out in a study of T cell changes during pregnancy in multiple sclerosis (dated by TCRdb to between 2017 and 2020). Context from the whole study: Changes in the T cell repertoire over the course of pregnancy were examined in this study in women with multiple sclerosis.

By how much of the sample it makes up, this clone is medium-sized (0.01 to 0.1%). No antigen is known for it. No base-level quality is on record; no much larger clone is a single base apart. Library preparation used the immunoSEQ multiplex PCR assay. TCRdb stores this immuneACCESS table with in-frame sequences only. Part of the clones is absent; in the studies checked, under half of the shortfall reflects unresolved V genes, and no reason is known for the rest. The sample table shows roughly 35,000 clones, and around 92% are seen once. Together, the top ten hold 1.2% of the sample. CDR1 and CDR2 were assigned from the germline V gene (reference sequence) as MNHEY and SMNVEV. Measured from the cysteine to the phenylalanine, the CDR3 is 14 residues long. The retained sequence is limited to the CDR3, 42 bases, with the frame set at the first base. Trimming removed 6 bases from V and 7 bases from J; the gene matches leave 8 bases unexplained.

The sequence was collected from a female donor with multiple sclerosis, enrolled in a pregnancy study. Input material: PBMCs (not recorded whether the cells were cultured). Recombination linked TRBV27 to TRBJ2-1; 8 of the junction bases match TRBD2. The sequence in DNA is TGTGCCAGCAGCTCGGGGGGGGGAAGGAATGAGCAGTTCTTC. This codes for CASSSGGGRNEQFF.